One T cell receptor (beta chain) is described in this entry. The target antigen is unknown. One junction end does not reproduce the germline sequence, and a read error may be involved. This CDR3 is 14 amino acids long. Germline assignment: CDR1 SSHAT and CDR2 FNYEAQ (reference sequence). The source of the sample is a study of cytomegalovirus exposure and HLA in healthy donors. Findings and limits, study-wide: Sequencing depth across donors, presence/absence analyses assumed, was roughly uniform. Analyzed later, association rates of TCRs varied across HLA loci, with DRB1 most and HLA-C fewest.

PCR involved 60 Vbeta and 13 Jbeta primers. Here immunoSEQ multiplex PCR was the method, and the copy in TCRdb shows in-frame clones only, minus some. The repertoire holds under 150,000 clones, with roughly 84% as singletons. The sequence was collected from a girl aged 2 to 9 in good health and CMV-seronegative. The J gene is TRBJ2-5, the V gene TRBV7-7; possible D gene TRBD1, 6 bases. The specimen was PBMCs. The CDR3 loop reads CASSLAAGDATQYF. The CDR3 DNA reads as TGTGCTAGCAGCTTAGCAGCAGGGGATGCGACCCAGTACTTC.